A selection of T cell receptor beta chains follows, all from one sample in a study of blood T cells in healthy people across ages. TCRdb re-analysed the 5' RACE reads in MiXCR, keeping a single row per CDR3 protein. Among 500,000 to 600,000 distinct CDR3 sequences listed, approximately 27% were seen once. The source material was blood. The receptors derive from a woman between 65 and 79 years old in good health. CDR3s include the opening cysteine and the closing phenylalanine or tryptophan. Each record gives: J gene, clone size, D gene, V gene, CDR3 length, CDR3 protein, CDR3 DNA. A D gene is named only where the DNA matches it firmly. Expanded clones are given a class, and other clones once, few, many or no size at all.

j_gene: TRBJ2-5
abundance: .
d_gene: .
v_gene: TRBV6-5
len: 17
CDR3aa: CASSYSPRDSVKETQYF
CDR3nt: TGTGCCAGCAGTTACTCTCCTAGGGACTCGGTAAAAGAGACCCAGTACTTC

j_gene: TRBJ1-2
abundance: .
d_gene: TRBD1
v_gene: TRBV11-2
len: 14
CDR3aa: CASSLLGTGEGYTF
CDR3nt: TGTGCCAGCAGCTTACTCGGGACAGGGGAAGGCTACACCTTC

j_gene: TRBJ2-7
abundance: .
d_gene: .
v_gene: TRBV4-2
len: 14
CDR3aa: CASSQLMGRYEQYF
CDR3nt: TGTGCCAGCAGCCAATTAATGGGGAGATACGAGCAGTACTTC

j_gene: TRBJ2-3
abundance: .
d_gene: .
v_gene: TRBV7-2
len: 12
CDR3aa: CASRPGTDTQYF
CDR3nt: TGTGCCAGCAGACCCGGCACAGATACGCAGTATTTT

j_gene: TRBJ2-1
abundance: many
d_gene: .
v_gene: TRBV5-1
len: 13
CDR3aa: CASSFSTYNEQFF
CDR3nt: TGCGCCAGCAGCTTTAGCACCTACAATGAGCAGTTCTTC

j_gene: TRBJ2-4
abundance: few
d_gene: TRBD1
v_gene: TRBV5-1
len: 16
CDR3aa: CASSLLTGSAKNIQYF
CDR3nt: TGCGCCAGCAGCTTGCTGACAGGGTCGGCCAAAAACATTCAGTACTTC

j_gene: TRBJ1-1
abundance: .
d_gene: .
v_gene: TRBV6-5
len: 15
CDR3aa: CASRSSTGMNTEAFF
CDR3nt: TGTGCCAGCAGATCCTCAACGGGGATGAACACTGAAGCTTTCTTT

j_gene: TRBJ2-7
abundance: .
d_gene: TRBD1
v_gene: TRBV27
len: 14
CDR3aa: CASSTRTGPYEQYF
CDR3nt: TGTGCCAGCAGTACTCGGACAGGGCCCTACGAGCAGTACTTC

j_gene: TRBJ2-5
abundance: .
d_gene: .
v_gene: TRBV2
len: 14
CDR3aa: CASSEGGAFETQYF
CDR3nt: TGTGCCAGCAGTGAAGGGGGGGCGTTCGAGACCCAGTACTTC

j_gene: TRBJ1-1
abundance: .
d_gene: .
v_gene: TRBV29-1
len: 13
CDR3aa: CSVKGRVDTEAFF
CDR3nt: TGCAGCGTTAAAGGACGGGTGGACACTGAAGCTTTCTTT

j_gene: TRBJ1-2
abundance: few
d_gene: .
v_gene: TRBV4-3
len: 17
CDR3aa: CASSQVPGSKGRYGYTF
CDR3nt: TGCGCCAGCAGCCAAGTGCCCGGGAGTAAAGGGCGGTATGGCTACACCTTC

j_gene: TRBJ2-7
abundance: .
d_gene: .
v_gene: TRBV2
len: 13
CDR3aa: CASSETIWYEQYF
CDR3nt: TGTGCCAGCAGCGAGACAATCTGGTACGAGCAGTACTTC

j_gene: TRBJ1-4
abundance: few
d_gene: .
v_gene: TRBV4-3
len: 15
CDR3aa: CASSQAGGSNEKLFF
CDR3nt: TGCGCCAGCAGCCAGGCGGGGGGGTCTAATGAAAAACTGTTTTTT

j_gene: TRBJ2-4
abundance: few
d_gene: TRBD2
v_gene: TRBV20-1
len: 13
CDR3aa: CSATLAGANIQYF
CDR3nt: TGCAGTGCGACACTAGCGGGGGCCAACATTCAGTACTTC

j_gene: TRBJ2-3
abundance: .
d_gene: TRBD2
v_gene: TRBV18
len: 17
CDR3aa: CASSPPLAGALKDTQYF
CDR3nt: TGTGCCAGCTCACCACCTCTAGCGGGGGCACTCAAGGATACGCAGTATTTT

j_gene: TRBJ2-7
abundance: few
d_gene: .
v_gene: TRBV29-1
len: 13
CDR3aa: CSVDSQGSYEQYF
CDR3nt: TGCAGCGTTGATTCGCAGGGCTCCTACGAGCAGTACTTC

j_gene: TRBJ1-2
abundance: few
d_gene: TRBD1
v_gene: TRBV9
len: 15
CDR3aa: CASSVDPGGTYGYTF
CDR3nt: TGTGCCAGCAGCGTAGACCCAGGGGGCACCTATGGCTACACCTTC

j_gene: TRBJ2-5
abundance: few
d_gene: TRBD1
v_gene: TRBV6-1
len: 14
CDR3aa: CASREGQGRETQYF
CDR3nt: TGTGCCAGCAGGGAGGGACAGGGTCGGGAGACCCAGTACTTC

j_gene: TRBJ2-7
abundance: few
d_gene: TRBD2
v_gene: TRBV5-1
len: 15
CDR3aa: CASSLLASGVYEQYF
CDR3nt: TGCGCCAGCAGCCTCCTGGCTAGCGGGGTCTACGAGCAGTACTTC